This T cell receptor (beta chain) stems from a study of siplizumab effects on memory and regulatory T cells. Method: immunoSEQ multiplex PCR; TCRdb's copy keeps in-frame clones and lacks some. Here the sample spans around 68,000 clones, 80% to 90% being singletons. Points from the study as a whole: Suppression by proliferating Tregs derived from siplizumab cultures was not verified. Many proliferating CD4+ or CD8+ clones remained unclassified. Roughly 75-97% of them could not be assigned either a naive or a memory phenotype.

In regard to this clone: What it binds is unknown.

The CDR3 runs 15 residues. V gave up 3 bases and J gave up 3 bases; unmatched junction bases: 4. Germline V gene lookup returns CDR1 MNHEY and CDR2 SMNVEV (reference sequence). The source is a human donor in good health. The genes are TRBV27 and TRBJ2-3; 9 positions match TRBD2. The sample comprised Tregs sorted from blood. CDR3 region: CASSFAGGPTDTQYF. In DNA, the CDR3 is TGTGCCAGCAGTTTTGCGGGAGGGCCGACAGATACGCAGTATTTT.